This entry features one T cell receptor (beta chain) sequence. Its antigen is not known. This CDR3 has 17 residues. Germline V lookup: CDR1 KGHSH, CDR2 LQKENI. The germline V and J ends were trimmed by 3 bases and 0 bases, with 15 bases remaining between them. PCR involved 60 Vbeta and 13 Jbeta primers. Methods used by the authors: An analysis performed later counted roughly 80 million unique TCR beta chains (roughly 11 million of them shared). The table came from immunoSEQ multiplex PCR; TCRdb's copy has only in-frame clones and leaves some out. V and J calls and clone size are those listed in that table; D and trimming were worked out from the DNA. Among about 170,000 clones, around 79% were seen once, and the ten largest hold about 6.4%. This sample stems from a study of cytomegalovirus exposure and HLA in healthy donors. General observations from the study: About 87% or about 30% of the time was how often most TCR beta V segments were productive, according to an earlier analysis. As immune exposure information, only CMV serostatus was available. 164 TCR beta chains were listed as cytomegalovirus-associated.

The chain carries TRBV18 and TRBJ2-1; perhaps TRBD1 as D (5 bases). This TCR was sampled from a man in his forties or fifties in good health and CMV-seropositive. The sequenced sample was PBMCs. In nucleotides, the CDR3 is TGTGCCAGCTCACCCTTGATAGGTGACAGCTCCTACAATGAGCAGTTCTTC. Encoded protein: CASSPLIGDSSYNEQFF.